Below are 27 T cell receptor beta chains sequenced from a single sample in a study of blood T cell repertoires in COVID-19. The assay was immunoSEQ multiplex PCR, and TCRdb's table has in-frame clones only and misses some. The top ten clones hold approximately 15% of a sample with more than 50,000 clones, 90% of them seen once. Sequencing input: peripheral blood. The receptors were sampled from a man older than 75 with acute or convalescent COVID-19.

This clone was seen once. The chain recombines TRBV27 with TRBJ2-7, with D maybe TRBD2 (5 bases). Trimming left V 8 bases short and J 1 base short, with 15 bases between. Germline V CDR1 and CDR2: MNHEY, SMNVEV (reference sequence). The CDR3 contains 14 residues. The CDR3 here is CASWPLSGSYEQYF. The CDR3 nucleotides read TGTGCCAGCTGGCCCTTGAGCGGTTCCTACGAGCAGTACTTC.

The chain links TRBV19 to TRBJ2-5; 10 positions agree with TRBD2. Per germline, CDR1 LNHDA and CDR2 SQIVND (reference sequence). This CDR3 region has 16 residues. Trimming cost V 3 bases and J 2 bases; bases outside gene matches: 6. CDR3 amino acids: CASSMTELAGQETQYF. CDR3 DNA sequence: TGTGCCAGTAGTATGACGGAACTAGCGGGGCAAGAGACCCAGTACTTC.

This clone was observed at least ten times. The rearrangement joins TRBV15 to TRBJ1-4, with D tentatively TRBD1 (5 bases). CDR1 LNHNV and CDR2 YYDKDF come from the germline V gene (reference sequence). V was pared by 1 base and J by 7 bases, with 13 bases between. This CDR3 has 15 residues. The CDR3 DNA is TGTGCCACCAGCAGAGTCCAGACAGCGCCTGAAAAACTGTTTTTT. Protein: CATSRVQTAPEKLFF.

The gene calls are TRBV11-2 and TRBJ2-1; a weak D match, TRBD2 (6 bases). CDR1 and CDR2 from the germline V gene are SGHAT and FQNNGV. The ends were cut back, 5 bases at V and 9 bases at J, with 17 bases in the middle. This CDR3 is 14 amino acids long. CDR3 amino acids: CASSRVEGHGEQFF. CDR3 in DNA: TGTGCCAGCAGCCGGGTGGAGGGCCACGGTGAGCAGTTCTTC.

The chain carries TRBV5-1 and TRBJ1-6; D not certain. Per germline, CDR1 SGHRS and CDR2 YFSETQ. Trimming removed 0 bases from V and 14 bases from J, with 18 bases in between. CDR3 length: 15 amino acids. CDR3 protein: CASSLDATTGLSLHF. The DNA of the CDR3 is TGCGCCAGCAGCTTGGATGCGACGACGGGTTTATCCCTCCACTTT. The variable domain in full, with the rest retrieved from reference TRBV5-1 and TRBJ1-6, is KAGVTQTPRYLIKTRGQQVTLSCSPISGHRSVSWYQQTPGQGLQFLFEYFSETQRNKGNFPGRFSGRQFSNSRSEMNVSTLELGDSALYLCASSLDATTGLSLHFGNGTRLTVT.

This clone showed up just once. This chain uses TRBV3-1 (or the pseudogene TRBV3-2) with TRBJ2-5; 8 bases align to TRBD2. The CDR3 runs to 16 residues. Looked up from germline, CDR1 is LGHDT and CDR2 is YNNKEL (reference sequence). Germline trimming cut 1 base from V and 2 bases from J; bases unmatched to any gene: 6. The CDR3 sequence is CASSQGPAGVQETQYF. In DNA, the CDR3 is TGTGCCAGCAGCCAAGGGCCAGCGGGGGTACAAGAGACCCAGTACTTC.

V usage is TRBV19 and J usage is TRBJ1-1; possible D gene TRBD1, 6 bases. The CDR3 spans 12 residues. CDR1 and CDR2 from the germline V gene are LNHDA and SQIVND (reference sequence). V was trimmed by 6 bases and J by 10 bases, leaving 15 bases between them. The CDR3 DNA is TGTGCCAGTAGCCAAGGGCAGGGGCCAGCTTTCTTT. It yields the protein CASSQGQGPAFF.

The chain joins TRBV7-3 to TRBJ1-1; no reliable D call. Trimming removed 4 bases from V and 5 bases from J, with 11 bases in between. This CDR3 is 13 amino acids long. Per the germline V gene, CDR1 is SGHTA and CDR2 is FQGTGA. CDR3 residues: CASSSPGLTEAFF. In DNA, the CDR3 is TGTGCCAGCAGCTCCCCAGGACTGACTGAAGCTTTCTTT.

The J gene is TRBJ2-5, the V gene TRBV7-6, with a possible D match to TRBD1 (5 bases). V was pared by 5 bases and J by 2 bases, with 9 bases between. CDR3 length: 13 amino acids. From germline, CDR1 is SGHVS and CDR2 FNYEAQ. The CDR3 DNA reads TGTGCCAGCAGCGGAGACAGACAAGAGACCCAGTACTTC. Amino acids: CASSGDRQETQYF.

This clone was seen just once. The chain combines TRBV2 with TRBJ2-2, with 15 nucleotides matching TRBD2. CDR1 and CDR2 (germline): SNHLY, FYNNEI. With 7 bases clipped from V and 4 bases from J, the junction kept 7 bases outside the gene matches. The CDR3 contains 17 residues. The CDR3 region is CASTGLAGGLGTGELFF. The DNA of the CDR3 is TGTGCCAGCACCGGACTAGCGGGGGGGCTGGGCACCGGGGAGCTGTTTTTT.

V and J are TRBV2 and TRBJ2-5; possibly TRBD1 for D (5 bases). Germline V gene data show CDR1 as SNHLY and CDR2 as FYNNEI. Trimming removed 6 bases from V and 2 bases from J, with 13 bases in between. This CDR3 spans 14 amino acids. CDR3 in amino acids: CASSLQVIQETQYF. The CDR3, as DNA: TGTGCCAGCAGCCTACAGGTTATACAAGAGACCCAGTACTTC.

This clone showed up just once. The chain uses TRBV7-8 and TRBJ1-5; D uncertain. The length of the CDR3 is 15 residues. The germline V gene encodes CDR1 SGHVS and CDR2 FQNEAQ. Trimming left V 4 bases short and J 5 bases short, with 15 bases between. The CDR3 loop is CASSSHGQAHQPQHF. The CDR3 region has the DNA TGTGCCAGCAGCTCTCATGGGCAGGCGCATCAGCCCCAGCATTTT.

The rearrangement uses TRBV6-2 or TRBV6-3 and TRBJ2-3; D is unresolved. V lost 2 bases, J lost 2 bases, and 11 bases lay in between. CDR3 length: 15 residues. Germline values: CDR1 MNHEY, CDR2 SVGEGT. The CDR3 bases are TGTGCCAGCAGTTACGGCGACAAGAACACAGATACGCAGTATTTT. It encodes CASSYGDKNTDTQYF.

The genes are TRBV28 and TRBJ1-2; weak D call: TRBD1 (5 bases). Germline-derived CDR1 and CDR2 are MDHEN and SYDVKM. V was trimmed by 2 bases and J by 3 bases, leaving 10 bases between them. The CDR3 spans 14 residues. Here the CDR3 DNA reads TGTGCCAGCAGTTTAGGCAGGGAGGACTATGGCTACACCTTC. It encodes CASSLGREDYGYTF.

The rearrangement joins TRBV2 to TRBJ1-1; D is ambiguous. Germline V CDR1 and CDR2: SNHLY, FYNNEI. Trimming pared 9 bases from V and 1 base from J, leaving 18 bases between. The CDR3 contains 15 residues. The CDR3 loop reads CASEARSLGNTEAFF. CDR3 bases: TGTGCCAGTGAAGCAAGAAGCCTTGGGAACACTGAAGCTTTCTTT. Based on the CDR3 plus reference TRBV2 and TRBJ1-1, the full variable domain is EPEVTQTPSHQVTQMGQEVILRCVPISNHLYFYWYRQILGQKVEFLVSFYNNEISEKSEIFDDQFSVERPDGSNFTLKIRSTKLEDSAMYFCASEARSLGNTEAFFGQGTRLTVV.

The chain combines TRBV3-1 (or the pseudogene TRBV3-2) with TRBJ1-5, with TRBD1 matching 7 bases. Trimming cost V 2 bases and J 7 bases; bases outside gene matches: 5. The CDR3 is made up of 14 amino acids. Germline CDR1 reads LGHDT; CDR2 reads YNNKEL (reference sequence). The CDR3 DNA sequence: TGTGCCAGCAGCCAAACAGGGGTGGGGCAGCCCCAGCATTTT. Its translation: CASSQTGVGQPQHF.

V is TRBV19 and J is TRBJ1-1; no firm D call. This CDR3 comprises 14 residues. The ends were cut back, 3 bases at V and 0 bases at J, with 8 bases in the middle. Germline V gene sequence: CDR1 LNHDA, CDR2 SQIVND (reference sequence). The chain's CDR3 is CASSIRLLNTEAFF. CDR3 nucleotides: TGTGCCAGTAGTATCCGGTTACTGAACACTGAAGCTTTCTTT.

J is TRBJ2-5 and V is TRBV11-3, with 14 bases matching TRBD2. Trimming cost V 5 bases and J 5 bases; bases outside gene matches: 7. There are 16 residues in the CDR3. Germline CDR1 SGHNT, CDR2 YENEEA. CDR3 protein: CASSPGTSGGGETQYF. The CDR3 region has the DNA TGTGCCAGCAGCCCTGGGACTAGCGGGGGTGGGGAGACCCAGTACTTC.

V is TRBV9 and J is TRBJ1-1, with TRBD1 identical over 7 bases. This CDR3 spans 15 amino acids. J lost 2 bases, V lost 4 bases, and 8 bases had no gene match. Germline V lookup: CDR1 SGDLS, CDR2 YYNGEE. The CDR3 is CASSPRQGGNTEAFF. The CDR3 nucleotides read TGTGCCAGCAGCCCGAGACAGGGCGGCAACACTGAAGCTTTCTTT.

This rearrangement joins TRBV7-7 to TRBJ2-5, with a tentative D call TRBD2 (6 bases). V was trimmed by 4 bases and J by 0 bases, leaving 9 bases between them. Per the germline V gene, CDR1 is SSHAT and CDR2 is FNYEAQ (reference sequence). The CDR3 sequence is 14 residues long. The chain's CDR3 is CASSYGLNQETQYF. The DNA of the CDR3 is TGTGCCAGCAGCTACGGACTAAACCAAGAGACCCAGTACTTC. The variable domain in full, with the rest retrieved from reference TRBV7-7 and TRBJ2-5, is GAGVSQSPRYKVTKRGQDVTLRCDPISSHATLYWYQQALGQGPEFLTYFNYEAQPDKSGLPSDRFSAERPEGSISTLTIQRTEQRDSAMYRCASSYGLNQETQYFGPGTRLLVL.

In this sample, this clone turned up once. The CDR3 DNA is TGTGCCAGTAACCCAGGGGGTAACACCGGGGAGCTGTTTTTT. It specifies CASNPGGNTGELFF. The chain links TRBV19 to TRBJ2-2; TRBD1 matches at 7 bases. The trim removed 7 bases at V and 2 bases at J, leaving 4 bases unmatched. The CDR3 has 14 residues. The germline CDR1 and CDR2 sequences are LNHDA and SQIVND (reference sequence).

The V and J genes are TRBV19 and TRBJ1-4; D not certain. The CDR3 is made up of 15 amino acids. Germline V lookup: CDR1 LNHDA, CDR2 SQIVND (reference sequence). V lost 6 bases and J lost 3, with 14 bases in between. The CDR3, as DNA: TGTGCCAGTAGGAGGGCCAGCCGGGCTAATGAAAAACTGTTTTTT. Protein: CASRRASRANEKLFF.

The V call is TRBV9, the J call TRBJ2-5, with 9 bases matching TRBD1. There are 15 residues in the CDR3. Germline CDR1 and CDR2: SGDLS and YYNGEE. With V trimmed by 4 bases and J by 5 bases, 9 bases remained unmatched. CDR3 in amino acids: CASSPGTGNFETQYF. The CDR3 DNA reads TGTGCCAGCAGCCCGGGGACAGGGAACTTCGAGACCCAGTACTTC.

V usage is TRBV19 and J usage is TRBJ1-1; TRBD1 agrees at 7 bases. The CDR3 covers 17 residues. The V gene's germline CDR1 is LNHDA and CDR2 SQIVND (reference sequence). The trim removed 1 base at V and 4 bases at J, leaving 12 bases unmatched. CDR3 in DNA: TGTGCCAGTAGTATAGGATATCGGCGGGACAGTACCACTGAAGCTTTCTTT. Translating gives CASSIGYRRDSTTEAFF.

The chain recombines TRBV5-1 with TRBJ2-6, with 12 bases that match TRBD1. V was pared by 2 bases and J by 2 bases, with 2 bases of the junction left unmatched. The CDR3 spans 17 residues. Germline V gives CDR1 SGHRS, CDR2 YFSETQ. The chain's CDR3 is CASSFGTGGTGANVLTF. CDR3 coding DNA: TGCGCCAGCAGCTTCGGGACAGGGGGCACTGGGGCCAACGTCCTGACTTTC.

The chain recombines TRBV5-4 with TRBJ2-6; D uncertain. The CDR3 has 15 residues. The V and J ends lost 1 base and 4 bases respectively, with 9 bases between them. In germline, CDR1 is SGHNT, CDR2 YYREEE (reference sequence). The CDR3 is CASSLTIQGANVLTF. The CDR3 DNA is TGTGCCAGCAGCTTGACTATCCAGGGGGCCAACGTCCTGACTTTC.

This chain uses TRBV5-4 with TRBJ1-5, with 8 bases aligning to TRBD1. The V segment lost 4 bases and the J segment 2 bases; nucleotides outside the gene matches: 2. The germline V gene encodes CDR1 SGHNT and CDR2 YYREEE (reference sequence). This CDR3 is 14 amino acids long. DNA for the CDR3: TGTGCCAGCAGCACGGGACAGGGCAATCAGCCCCAGCATTTT. It yields the protein CASSTGQGNQPQHF.